One T cell receptor beta chain is described in this entry. Its antigen is as yet unknown. J was trimmed by 6 bases and V by 0 bases; bases with no gene match: 7. The CDR3 consists of 16 residues. Germline V lookup: CDR1 SGHTS, CDR2 YDEGEE. This entry comes from a study of OX40 agonist ivuxolimab in advanced cancers. Study results and caveats: Some patients without response likewise showed low normalized clonal expansion. The CD4+ and CD8+ T cells in the blood had expanded clonally by week 6 at 0.1 to 3.0 mg/kg. The 0.1-3.0 mg/kg partial responders had among the lowest clonal expansion.

Profiling relied on immunoSEQ multiplex PCR, and the TCRdb table lists in-frame clones only, not all of them. The sample consists of 52,000 or so clones, roughly 82% of them appearing once. This specimen consisted of CD4+ or CD8+ T cells sorted from blood, obtained in a trial of the OX40 agonist ivuxolimab. The sequence came from an adult with an advanced solid tumor such as melanoma, head and neck, liver or kidney cancer. The chain uses TRBV5-8 and TRBJ2-1, with 9 bases lining up with TRBD1. The CDR3 region is CASSLGASGQGNEQFF. The CDR3 DNA sequence: TGTGCCAGCAGCTTGGGGGCCTCGGGACAGGGCAATGAGCAGTTCTTC.